The 18 T cell receptor beta chains listed next were all sequenced from one sample in a study of cytomegalovirus exposure and HLA in healthy donors. PCR involved 60 Vbeta and 13 Jbeta primers. TCRdb keeps only in-frame clones here, not all; method: immunoSEQ multiplex PCR. This sample has about 180,000 clones, with about 81% found just once. The sample taken for sequencing was PBMCs. The receptors were sampled from a man aged 40-50 years in good health and CMV-seronegative.

The chain joins TRBV5-1 to TRBJ1-4, with 7 positions matching TRBD1. Per germline, CDR1 SGHRS and CDR2 YFSETQ. The CDR3 loop spans 15 amino acids. Trimming at V came to 4 bases and at J to 6 bases, leaving 9 bases not matched to a gene. CDR3 residues: CASSPRDSSHEKLFF. CDR3 nucleotides: TGCGCCAGCAGCCCCCGGGACAGCTCTCATGAAAAACTGTTTTTT.

The chain employs TRBV9 and TRBJ2-1; possibly TRBD2 for D (6 bases). This CDR3 region has 17 residues. V was shortened by 0 bases and J by 4 bases, with 17 bases between the two germline ends. From germline, CDR1 is SGDLS and CDR2 YYNGEE. In nucleotides, the CDR3 is TGTGCCAGCAGCGTAGATGCGGGGCGGGGCAGATACAATGAGCAGTTCTTC. It encodes CASSVDAGRGRYNEQFF.

This chain connects TRBV5-8 to TRBJ1-5; D possibly corresponds to TRBD1 (6 bases). From germline, CDR1 is SGHTS and CDR2 YDEGEE. Trimming pared 4 bases from V and 3 bases from J, leaving 11 bases between. This CDR3 spans 14 amino acids. Here the CDR3 DNA reads TGTGCCAGCAGCCATGGACAGTTCAATCAGCCCCAGCATTTT. It encodes CASSHGQFNQPQHF.

This clone was seen a single time. The chain couples TRBV9 to TRBJ2-7, with 9 nucleotides matching TRBD1. Per germline, CDR1 SGDLS and CDR2 YYNGEE. After removal of 4 bases from V and 2 bases from J, the junction contained 4 bases not matched to a gene. The CDR3 spans 14 residues. The CDR3 sequence is CASSRTGDTYEQYF. The CDR3 DNA reads TGTGCCAGCAGCAGGACAGGGGATACCTACGAGCAGTACTTC.

The chain carries TRBV7-9 and TRBJ1-3, with 7 positions matching TRBD1. The germline V gene has CDR1 SEHNR and CDR2 FQNEAQ (reference sequence). V trimming: 5 bases; J trimming: 0 bases; junction bases outside the gene matches: 10. This CDR3 spans 17 amino acids. This CDR3 is CASSPWRQGSSGNTIYF. In DNA form, the CDR3 reads TGTGCCAGCAGCCCCTGGAGACAGGGAAGCTCTGGAAACACCATATATTTT.

The chain employs TRBV2 and TRBJ2-3, with D uncertain. This CDR3 has 16 residues. V lost 4 bases, J lost 1 base, and 15 bases lay in between. CDR1 is SNHLY and CDR2 is FYNNEI in the germline V gene. CDR3: CASSGGALRGTDTQYF. In DNA, the CDR3 is TGTGCCAGCAGTGGCGGCGCATTACGGGGCACAGATACGCAGTATTTT. Complete variable domain (other parts from reference TRBV2 and TRBJ2-3): EPEVTQTPSHQVTQMGQEVILRCVPISNHLYFYWYRQILGQKVEFLVSFYNNEISEKSEIFDDQFSVERPDGSNFTLKIRSTKLEDSAMYFCASSGGALRGTDTQYFGPGTRLTVL.

The V call is TRBV7-3, the J call TRBJ2-5; D call uncertain. The CDR3 loop spans 11 amino acids. The germline gives CDR1 SGHTA, CDR2 FQGTGA. In DNA, the CDR3 is TGTGCTCCCCCAATCATAGAGACCCAGTACTTC. It yields the protein CAPPIIETQYF.

This chain uses TRBV27 with TRBJ1-2, with TRBD1 as a possible D gene (6 bases). Germline V lookup: CDR1 MNHEY, CDR2 SMNVEV (reference sequence). Trimming took off 5 bases at V and 4 bases at J, with 17 bases between the two ends. The length of the CDR3 is 15 residues. CDR3 amino acids: CASSPQPTGTYGYTF. The CDR3 region has the DNA TGTGCCAGCAGTCCGCAACCGACAGGAACCTATGGCTACACCTTC.

Only one count was recorded for this clone. The chain joins TRBV10-3 to TRBJ1-5; 10 bases map to TRBD1. This CDR3 spans 14 amino acids. The germline V gene encodes CDR1 ENHRY and CDR2 SYGVKD. The ends lost 0 bases at V and 7 bases at J; junction bases unmatched: 0. The CDR3 nucleotides read TGTGCCATCAGTGAGTCGACAGGGGGCCAGCCCCAGCATTTT. This sequence encodes CAISESTGGQPQHF.

The DNA for the CDR3 is TGTGCCAGCACCCATCCCGCGGCTAGCAGTCAAGAGACCCAGTACTTC. This codes for CASTHPAASSQETQYF. The V gene is TRBV28, the J gene TRBJ2-5, with D perhaps TRBD2 (5 bases). The CDR3 loop spans 16 amino acids. Germline V gene data show CDR1 as MDHEN and CDR2 as SYDVKM. V shed 7 bases and J shed 2 bases, with 20 bases lying between them.

This clone has a single count. This rearrangement joins TRBV1 to TRBJ2-5; TRBD2 is the table's D call, not checked against the DNA. TRBV1 represents a pseudogene. CDR3 length equals 16 residues. The CDR3 coding sequence is TGCACCAGCAGACCCACGGGGGGGACCCGTGAGGAGACCCAGTACTTC. Its translation is CTSRPTGGTREETQYF.

This rearrangement joins TRBV12-5 to TRBJ1-3; 9 nucleotides agree with TRBD1. In germline, CDR1 is LGHNT, CDR2 FRNRAP. The CDR3 contains 17 residues. Trimming at V came to 2 bases and at J to 4 bases, leaving 9 bases not matched to a gene. In DNA form, the CDR3 reads TGTGCTAGTGGTTTGACCGCCGGGACAGGGACCGGAAACACCATATATTTT. The encoded protein is CASGLTAGTGTGNTIYF.

The chain uses TRBV29-1 and TRBJ2-3; 10 bases align to TRBD2. The J segment lost 2 bases and the V segment lost 2 bases, leaving 7 bases of the junction unmatched. This CDR3 spans 16 amino acids. Germline CDR1 SQVTM, CDR2 ANQGSEA. CDR3 nucleotides: TGCAGCGTTGAAAGTAGACTAGCGGGCCCCACAGATACGCAGTATTTT. Its translation: CSVESRLAGPTDTQYF.

J is TRBJ2-3 and V is TRBV28; TRBD1 matches 7 bases. V lost 3 bases, J lost 3 bases, and 6 bases stayed unmatched. The V gene's germline CDR1 is MDHEN and CDR2 SYDVKM. The CDR3 spans 15 residues. CDR3 sequence: CASSFMTGTTDTQYF. CDR3 DNA: TGTGCCAGCAGTTTTATGACAGGGACGACAGATACGCAGTATTTT.

This clone was counted a single time. J is TRBJ1-5 and V is TRBV5-6; D is ambiguous. V gave up 2 bases and J gave up 1 base, with 19 bases separating them. The germline gives CDR1 SGHDT, CDR2 YYEEEE. The CDR3 is made up of 18 amino acids. Here the CDR3 reads CASSFRTWEKSSNQPQHF. CDR3 DNA sequence: TGTGCCAGCAGCTTTAGGACGTGGGAGAAATCGAGCAATCAGCCCCAGCATTTT.

This rearrangement joins TRBV2 to TRBJ1-2, with TRBD1 matching over 10 bases. Germline CDR1 is SNHLY and CDR2 is FYNNEI. Trimming cost V 6 bases and J 4 bases; bases outside gene matches: 5. The CDR3 has 14 amino acids. The CDR3 protein is CASRPGQGIYGYTF. The CDR3 coding sequence is TGTGCCAGCAGACCGGGACAGGGGATCTATGGCTACACCTTC.

V is TRBV7-9 and J is TRBJ1-2; 9 positions agree with TRBD1. The junction had 7 bases not matched to a gene; V was cut back by 5 bases and J by 0 bases. The CDR3 runs to 16 residues. CDR1 and CDR2 (germline): SEHNR, FQNEAQ (reference sequence). CDR3 residues: CASSVTGTGTNYGYTF. Here the CDR3 DNA reads TGTGCCAGCAGCGTTACCGGGACAGGGACTAACTATGGCTACACCTTC. Full variable domain (remainder filled in from reference TRBV7-9 and TRBJ1-2): DTGVSQNPRHKITKRGQNVTFRCDPISEHNRLYWYRQTLGQGPEFLTYFQNEAQLEKSRLLSDRFSAERPKGSFSTLEIQRTEQGDSAMYLCASSVTGTGTNYGYTFGSGTRLTVV.

This clone occurred once. The gene calls are TRBV5-1 and TRBJ2-5; 8 bases map to TRBD2. The CDR3 covers 14 residues. The V segment lost 0 bases and the J segment 11 bases; nucleotides outside the gene matches: 9. The germline V gene encodes CDR1 SGHRS and CDR2 YFSETQ. CDR3 coding DNA: TGCGCCAGCAGCTTGGCCGGGGGGGGGTGGGAGCAGTACTTC. Translated, it gives CASSLAGGGWEQYF.